This T cell receptor (beta chain) was sequenced in a study of T cell changes during pregnancy in multiple sclerosis. Measured with immunoSEQ multiplex PCR; TCRdb has only the in-frame clones, and not every one. The top ten clones hold less than 7.5% of a sample with about 120,000 clones, roughly 92% of them seen once. CDR1 and CDR2 from the germline V gene are LNHDA and SQIVND (reference sequence). The CDR3 spans 16 residues. Trimming stripped 5 bases from V and 5 bases from J, with 19 bases between. The TCR sequence derives from a female donor with multiple sclerosis, enrolled in a pregnancy study. Material: peripheral blood, obtained before pregnancy. The chain combines TRBV19 with TRBJ1-5; TRBD1 is a possible D gene (5 bases). This chain's CDR3 is CASSPRRGRVDQPQHF. The CDR3 DNA follows: TGTGCCAGTAGTCCCCGGCGGGGCAGGGTCGATCAGCCCCAGCATTTT.